What follows are 27 T cell receptor beta chains derived from one specimen sequenced in a study of cytomegalovirus exposure and HLA in healthy donors (dated 2017 in TCRdb). Libraries were prepared through the immunoSEQ multiplex PCR assay. The multiplex PCR relied on a mix of 60 forward primers for TCR Vbeta segments and 13 reverse primers for TCR Jbeta segments. The table comes from immuneACCESS by way of TCRdb, which keeps in-frame sequences with V and J called. Part of the clones is missing from these tables; in studies checked, under half for an unresolved V gene and the rest for unknown reasons. The sample records 250,000 to 300,000 clones, around nine tenths of which are singletons. The leading ten clones occupy 1.7% of the sample. The sequenced sample was PBMCs. Source of these receptors: a girl aged 2 to 9 in good health and CMV-seronegative.

CDR3 DNA sequence: TGTGCCAGCAGCTGGGTACTCCGGACAGGGGGTTCCACCGGGGAGCTGTTTTTT. Its protein product is CASSWVLRTGGSTGELFF. The chain uses TRBV7-6 and TRBJ2-2; 10 bases are shared with TRBD1. The germline V gene encodes CDR1 SGHVS and CDR2 FNYEAQ. V shed 4 bases and J 4 bases; nucleotides not matched to a gene: 12. CDR3 length equals 18 residues.

The V and J genes are TRBV7-2 and TRBJ2-3, with TRBD2 matching 8 bases. Germline CDR1 reads SGHTA; CDR2 reads FQGNSA. The CDR3 has 17 amino acids. The V segment lost 3 bases and the J segment 0 bases; nucleotides outside the gene matches: 8. For the CDR3, the DNA is TGTGCCAGCAGCTTCCAACCTCCTAGCGGGAGCACAGATACGCAGTATTTT. Translated: CASSFQPPSGSTDTQYF. Full variable domain (missing parts from reference TRBV7-2 and TRBJ2-3): GAGVSQSPSNKVTEKGKDVELRCDPISGHTALYWYRQSLGQGLEFLIYFQGNSAPDKSGLPSDRFSAERTGGSVSTLTIQRTQQEDSAVYLCASSFQPPSGSTDTQYFGPGTRLTVL.

V is TRBV21-1 and J is TRBJ2-1; the table's TRBD2 call for D was not verified on the DNA. TRBV21-1 is marked as a pseudogene. The CDR3 length is 16 residues. The CDR3 here is CASSTISGYSYNEQFF. In DNA, the CDR3 is TGTGCCAGCAGCACAATTAGCGGGTACTCCTACAATGAGCAGTTCTTC.

The sample holds a few counts of this clone. The V and J genes are TRBV6-5 and TRBJ1-4; D may be TRBD1 (6 bases). The CDR3 extends over 14 amino acids. Germline CDR1 and CDR2: MNHEY and SVGAGI. Trimming removed 3 bases from V and 8 bases from J, with 13 bases in between. The CDR3 DNA reads TGTGCCAGCAGTTATCTGGGGGGGCGGGAAAAACTGTTTTTT. This encodes CASSYLGGREKLFF.

The chain carries TRBV30 and TRBJ2-3; possibly TRBD2 for D (8 bases). The CDR3 has 16 amino acids. Germline lookup yields CDR1 GTSNPN and CDR2 SVGIG (reference sequence). The V gene lost 3 bases and the J gene lost 3 bases, with 19 bases spanning the gap. DNA for the CDR3: TGTGCCTGGAGCCCCCGACAGGGACTAGGGACAGATACGCAGTATTTT. Its protein is CAWSPRQGLGTDTQYF. The complete variable domain, with remaining parts taken from reference TRBV30 and TRBJ2-3, reads SQTIHQWPATLVQPVGSPLSLECTVEGTSNPNLYWYRQAAGRGLQLLFYSVGIGQISSEVPQNLSASRPQDRQFILSSKKLLLSDSGFYLCAWSPRQGLGTDTQYFGPGTRLTVL.

A note on this clone: Other DNA sequences from this sample encode an identical CDR3 as well. V is TRBV6-5 and J is TRBJ1-4; 8 positions match TRBD1. The V and J ends lost 6 bases and 5 bases, in that order; junction bases with no gene match: 2. The CDR3 covers 13 residues. Germline V gene sequence: CDR1 MNHEY, CDR2 SVGAGI. The CDR3 loop is CASRDRENEKLFF. The CDR3, as DNA: TGTGCCAGCAGGGACAGGGAGAATGAAAAACTGTTTTTT.

This chain links TRBV6-6 with TRBJ2-3, with TRBD1 matching over 7 bases. This CDR3 spans 13 amino acids. V shed 7 bases and J 3 bases; nucleotides not matched to a gene: 4. CDR1 MNHNY and CDR2 SVGAGI come from the germline V gene (reference sequence). The CDR3 DNA is TGTGCCAGCAACCTCAGGGGGACAGATACGCAGTATTTT. Amino acid sequence: CASNLRGTDTQYF.

This clone was recorded once. CDR3 in amino acids: CASSLAVRGYGENTIYF. The CDR3 DNA reads as TGTGCCAGCAGCTTAGCAGTCCGAGGGTATGGCGAAAACACCATATATTTT. This chain joins TRBV7-8 and TRBJ1-3; no reliable D call. The CDR3 is made up of 17 amino acids. Germline V lookup: CDR1 SGHVS, CDR2 FQNEAQ. V lost 0 bases and J lost 6, with 18 bases in between.

This chain connects TRBV6-5 to TRBJ2-7, with a tentative D call TRBD2 (5 bases). CDR1 and CDR2 (germline): MNHEY, SVGAGI. Trimming cost V 2 bases and J 3 bases, with 17 bases left between them. The CDR3 length is 16 residues. The CDR3 spells CASSYSPGKTIYEQYF. The CDR3 bases are TGTGCCAGCAGTTACAGTCCCGGGAAAACCATCTACGAGCAGTACTTC.

Note on this clone: At one end, the junction sequence differs from germline, possibly due to a read error. CDR3 sequence (DNA): TGTTCCAGCAGCTTCCTTGGACAGGTACAAGAGACCCAGTACTTC. Translated: CSSSFLGQVQETQYF. The chain uses TRBV7-9 and TRBJ2-5; 7 nucleotides align to TRBD1. Germline CDR1 SEHNR, CDR2 FQNEAQ (reference sequence). The CDR3 contains 15 residues.

This chain connects TRBV2 to TRBJ2-7; 8 bases map to TRBD2. Unmatched junction bases numbered 9, after V lost 8 bases and J lost 3 bases. This CDR3 has 14 amino acids. Germline CDR1 reads SNHLY; CDR2 reads FYNNEI. This CDR3 is CASSTSAGRYEQYF. The CDR3, as DNA: TGTGCCAGCTCGACTAGCGCGGGGCGCTACGAGCAGTACTTC.

The chain is built from TRBV7-9 and TRBJ2-3, with TRBD1 matching 7 bases. With V trimmed by 4 bases and J by 0 bases, 4 bases remained unmatched. The CDR3 spans 15 residues. The germline CDR1 and CDR2 sequences are SEHNR and FQNEAQ (reference sequence). The CDR3 bases are TGTGCCAGCAGCTACCGGGACAGTAGCACAGATACGCAGTATTTT. As protein: CASSYRDSSTDTQYF.

The CDR3 loop is CASRQGDLAKNIQYF. The CDR3 region has the DNA TGCGCCAGCAGACAGGGGGATTTGGCCAAAAACATTCAGTACTTC. The V call is TRBV5-1, the J call TRBJ2-4; 8 positions agree with TRBD1. CDR1 is SGHRS and CDR2 is YFSETQ in the germline V gene. The length of the CDR3 is 15 residues. The J segment lost 1 base and the V segment lost 5 bases, leaving 5 bases of the junction unmatched.

The chain joins TRBV15 to TRBJ1-1, with 8 bases lining up with TRBD1. Trimming removed 6 bases from V and 8 bases from J; junction bases left unmatched: 5. CDR3 length: 12 amino acids. Germline V CDR1 and CDR2: LNHNV, YYDKDF (reference sequence). The DNA of the CDR3 is TGTGCCACCAGAAATACAGGGGGAGAAGCTTTCTTT. The encoded protein is CATRNTGGEAFF.

The rearrangement uses TRBV6-5 and TRBJ2-2; 9 nucleotides line up with TRBD1. Germline-derived CDR1 and CDR2 are MNHEY and SVGAGI. This CDR3 is 16 amino acids long. After removal of 4 bases from V and 7 bases from J, the junction contained 10 bases not matched to a gene. The DNA for the CDR3 is TGTGCCAGCAGTTCCAACAGGGGGCCGAGGGGCGGGGAGCTGTTTTTT. Residues: CASSSNRGPRGGELFF.

For this clone: The sample contains more than one DNA sequence encoding this CDR3. The chain is built from TRBV29-1 and TRBJ1-2; the match to TRBD1 covers 12 bases. In germline, CDR1 is SQVTM, CDR2 ANQGSEA. The CDR3 spans 12 residues. Trimming removed 3 bases from V and 7 bases from J; junction bases left unmatched: 0. The CDR3 sequence: CSVEGQGAGYTF. As DNA, the CDR3 is TGCAGCGTTGAGGGACAGGGGGCTGGCTACACCTTC.

The chain recombines TRBV18 with TRBJ1-3; D remains unclear. V was pared by 3 bases and J by 4 bases, with 13 bases between. CDR1 is KGHSH, CDR2 LQKENI, per germline. This CDR3 has 15 amino acids. This CDR3 is CASSPSGSAGNTIYF. In nucleotides, the CDR3 is TGTGCCAGCTCACCCTCCGGGTCAGCCGGAAACACCATATATTTT.

This chain links TRBV5-4 with TRBJ2-5; 9 bases are shared with TRBD2. Germline lookup yields CDR1 SGHNT and CDR2 YYREEE (reference sequence). The CDR3 length is 15 residues. The trim removed 6 bases at V and 0 bases at J, leaving 6 bases unmatched. The CDR3: CASNGASGNQETQYF. The CDR3 nucleotides are TGTGCCAGCAACGGAGCTAGCGGGAACCAAGAGACCCAGTACTTC.

The chain couples TRBV18 to TRBJ2-5; 10 bases agree with TRBD1. The ends lost 1 base at V and 2 bases at J; junction bases unmatched: 1. CDR3 length equals 15 residues. The germline V gene encodes CDR1 KGHSH and CDR2 LQKENI. The CDR3 spells CASSPQDRGQETQYF. CDR3 nucleotides: TGTGCCAGCTCACCACAGGACAGGGGGCAAGAGACCCAGTACTTC.

CDR3 protein: CASSPPGQGKSSYEQYF. In DNA form, the CDR3 reads TGTGCCAGCAGCCCTCCCGGACAGGGCAAGAGCTCCTACGAGCAGTACTTC. The J gene is TRBJ2-7, the V gene TRBV2; 8 positions agree with TRBD1. CDR3 length: 17 residues. The junction had 13 bases not matched to a gene; V was cut back by 6 bases and J by 0 bases. Germline loops: CDR1 SNHLY, CDR2 FYNNEI.

The chain recombines TRBV2 with TRBJ2-7, with D uncertain. Germline loops: CDR1 SNHLY, CDR2 FYNNEI. CDR3 length equals 10 residues. V was cut by 8 bases and J by 6 bases, with 8 bases left in between. CDR3 residues: CASLAGEQYF. CDR3 in DNA: TGTGCCAGCTTAGCTGGCGAGCAGTACTTC.

The chain is built from TRBV2 and TRBJ2-2, with 11 positions matching TRBD2. V lost 11 bases to trimming and J lost 4 bases; unmatched junction nucleotides: 6. In germline, CDR1 is SNHLY, CDR2 FYNNEI. The CDR3 runs 14 residues. The CDR3 sequence is CAWYGTSGTGELFF. CDR3 coding DNA: TGTGCCTGGTACGGGACTAGCGGCACCGGGGAGCTGTTTTTT. Complete variable domain (other parts from reference TRBV2 and TRBJ2-2): EPEVTQTPSHQVTQMGQEVILRCVPISNHLYFYWYRQILGQKVEFLVSFYNNEISEKSEIFDDQFSVERPDGSNFTLKIRSTKLEDSAMYFCAWYGTSGTGELFFGEGSRLTVL.

The rearrangement joins TRBV5-5 to TRBJ1-6; the D gene is possibly TRBD1 (5 bases). CDR1 is SGHKS and CDR2 is YYEKEE in the germline V gene (reference sequence). The CDR3 has 15 amino acids. V dropped 4 bases and J dropped 6 bases, with 14 bases sitting between them. In DNA form, the CDR3 reads TGTGCCAGCAGCCCCCTGGGACTCTTTAATTCACCCCTCCACTTT. Amino acids: CASSPLGLFNSPLHF.

V is TRBV28 and J is TRBJ1-1, with a weak D call TRBD1 (5 bases). The V end lost 3 bases, the J end lost 3 bases, and 11 bases lay between the germline ends. Looked up from germline, CDR1 is MDHEN and CDR2 is SYDVKM. The CDR3 loop spans 14 amino acids. CDR3 region: CASSFWGVYTEAFF. In DNA, the CDR3 is TGTGCCAGCAGTTTTTGGGGGGTGTACACTGAAGCTTTCTTT.

CDR3 amino acids: CATTAGLPGELFF. The CDR3, as DNA: TGCGCCACCACCGCGGGGCTCCCCGGGGAGCTGTTTTTT. The chain uses TRBV10-2 and TRBJ2-2, with D possibly being TRBD2 (6 bases). V was pared by 10 bases and J by 6 bases, with 15 bases between. The CDR3 is 13 residues long. Germline V gene data show CDR1 as WSHSY and CDR2 as SAAADI.

The chain has TRBV4-1 and TRBJ2-5, with TRBD2 matching over 10 bases. The CDR3 consists of 17 residues. V lost 3 bases and J lost 2; bases outside the gene matches: 9. Germline CDR1 reads MGHRA; CDR2 reads YSYEKL. CDR3 sequence: CASSHPASGGNQETQYF. DNA of the CDR3: TGCGCCAGCAGCCACCCAGCTAGCGGGGGAAATCAAGAGACCCAGTACTTC.

This chain joins TRBV5-1 and TRBJ2-2; 7 bases map to TRBD1. The V segment lost 3 bases and the J segment 6 bases; nucleotides outside the gene matches: 5. Germline V gene lookup returns CDR1 SGHRS and CDR2 YFSETQ. The CDR3 has 14 residues. In DNA form, the CDR3 reads TGCGCCAGCAGCTGGGACAGTAATGCCGGGGAGCTGTTTTTT. Translating gives CASSWDSNAGELFF.